This T cell receptor beta chain appears in the sequencing data of a study of cytomegalovirus exposure and HLA in healthy donors. As to this clone: The antigen is not known.

General study findings and limits: Segments of the TCR beta V type were, in most cases, productive about 87% or about 30% of the time in an earlier analysis. It is likely that the observed cluster of highly shared sequence variants was a sequencing artifact.

V lost 6 bases, J lost 6 bases, and 7 bases stayed unmatched. Per the germline V gene, CDR1 is LGHNT and CDR2 is FRNRAP. CDR3 size: 13 residues. Use of 60 Vbeta and 13 Jbeta primers characterized the PCR. Only in-frame clones appear in the TCRdb table, and some are missing; sequencing was by immunoSEQ multiplex PCR. Found here are about 120,000 clones, 80% to 85% of them singletons; the top ten hold just over 1%. This sequence joins TRBV12-5 and TRBJ1-1; the match to TRBD1 covers 7 bases. Specimen: PBMCs. The sequence was collected from a human donor in good health. CDR3: CASGQGVGAEAFF. The CDR3 bases are TGTGCTAGTGGCCAGGGGGTTGGCGCTGAAGCTTTCTTT.